This TCR beta chain stems from a study of human T cells and chemical hapten exposure. Whole-study context: Alopecia universalis, totalis or areata was present in patients who were mostly female.

Time point: patch test 2, 6 weeks after DPC sensitization. Described treatment: therapeutic diphenylcyclopropenone sensitization with weekly scalp DPC. In TCRdb, the RACE reads were re-called with MiXCR into one record per CDR3 protein. The table records fewer than 80,000 distinct CDR3 sequences, approximately 10% of them present only once. The CDR3 has 12 amino acids. The ends were cut back, 4 bases at V and 10 bases at J, with 11 bases in the middle. Per germline, CDR1 SGHDN and CDR2 FVKESK. Findings and caveats of the study: Sensitization with DPC brought no change to TCRs above 1 in 1000 in frequency. Among expanded TCRs, significantly more large CDR3 similarity clusters formed than among controls.

In the case of this clonotype: Its cognate antigen is unknown.

The source is a woman aged 50 to 60 with alopecia areata. Some clones in this sample may be carry-over from other donors' samples. This chain connects TRBV14 to TRBJ1-5, with D possibly matching TRBD1 (6 bases). The material sequenced was whole blood, taken in connection with sensitization to the hapten diphenylcyclopropenone (DPC). The CDR3 reads CASSRDIGPQHF. The CDR3 nucleotides are TGTGCCAGCAGCCGGGACATCGGACCCCAGCATTTT. Full variable domain (outside the CDR3, taken from reference TRBV14 and TRBJ1-5): EAGVTQFPSHSVIEKGQTVTLRCDPISGHDNLYWYRRVMGKEIKFLLHFVKESKQDESGMPNNRFLAERTGGTYSTLKVQPAELEDSGVYFCASSRDIGPQHFGDGTRLSIL.